The 28 T cell receptor beta chains below all came from one sample that was sequenced in a study of ipilimumab plus nivolumab after autologous stem cell transplantation. Generated by immunoSEQ multiplex PCR, the TCRdb table keeps only in-frame clones and is missing some. The sample lists around 2,800 clones; 76% were seen once. Sequencing used PBMCs, obtained in a trial of ipilimumab plus nivolumab as post-transplant consolidation. These receptors were taken from a male donor with primary mediastinal lymphoma.

The CDR3 coding sequence is TGCGCCACCGCATCGACCGGGACAGGGGGCACAGATACGCAGTATTTT. Amino acids: CATASTGTGGTDTQYF. The chain has TRBV5-1 and TRBJ2-3; 10 bases line up with TRBD1. Germline lookup yields CDR1 SGHRS and CDR2 YFSETQ. V lost 9 bases to trimming and J lost 1 base; unmatched junction nucleotides: 11. The CDR3 is 16 residues long.

The chain has TRBV9 and TRBJ1-6; no clear D. V dropped 3 bases and J dropped 11 bases, with 12 bases sitting between them. CDR1 and CDR2 (germline): SGDLS, YYNGEE. The CDR3 contains 13 residues. Here the CDR3 reads CASSAGFSTPLHF. In DNA, the CDR3 is TGTGCCAGCAGCGCCGGGTTCTCTACACCCCTCCACTTT.

The CDR3 nucleotides read TGTGCCAGCAGCCCTATTCGGGGGAACACCGGGGAGCTGTTTTTT. It yields the protein CASSPIRGNTGELFF. The chain employs TRBV7-2 and TRBJ2-2; tentatively, D is TRBD2 (5 bases). The CDR3 has 15 residues. The germline V gene has CDR1 SGHTA and CDR2 FQGNSA. V lost 5 bases to trimming and J lost 1 base, with 11 bases between them.

The V and J genes are TRBV7-2 and TRBJ1-1; D remains ambiguous. Trimming shortened V by 2 bases and J by 5 bases, and 12 bases separated the two germline ends. The CDR3 totals 14 residues. Germline V gene lookup returns CDR1 SGHTA and CDR2 FQGNSA. CDR3 nucleotides: TGTGCCAGCAGCTTAATCGGCGGGCGGACTGAAGCTTTCTTT. Amino acid sequence: CASSLIGGRTEAFF.

V gene TRBV9 combines with J gene TRBJ2-3, with 7 bases fitting TRBD2. The CDR3 runs to 16 residues. Germline values: CDR1 SGDLS, CDR2 YYNGEE. With 3 bases clipped from V and 5 bases from J, the junction kept 12 bases outside the gene matches. CDR3 in DNA: TGTGCCAGCAGCGCTCTAGCGGAAGGGGTTGGAGATACGCAGTATTTT. As protein: CASSALAEGVGDTQYF.

The CDR3 nucleotides read TGCGCCAGCAGCTTGACTAGCGGGAACACCGGGGAGCTGTTTTTT. Encoded protein: CASSLTSGNTGELFF. The J gene is TRBJ2-2, the V gene TRBV5-1; TRBD2 agrees at 8 bases. There are 15 residues in the CDR3. J gave up 1 base and V 1 base, and 0 bases lay outside the gene matches. Germline CDR1 SGHRS, CDR2 YFSETQ.

The chain employs TRBV11-2 and TRBJ2-2, with a possible D match to TRBD2 (6 bases). The CDR3 sequence is 17 residues long. Germline V gene data show CDR1 as SGHAT and CDR2 as FQNNGV. With 1 base removed from V and 3 bases from J, the gap between germline ends came to 15 bases. CDR3 DNA: TGTGCCAGCAGCTTAGGAGTAGGAGGGGCCTACACCGGGGAGCTGTTTTTT. Encoded protein: CASSLGVGGAYTGELFF.

The CDR3: CASRGTARETQYF. The CDR3 DNA is TGTGCCAGCAGAGGGACAGCCCGGGAGACCCAGTACTTC. The chain has TRBV2 and TRBJ2-5; 7 bases fit TRBD1. The CDR3 covers 13 residues. Germline lookup yields CDR1 SNHLY and CDR2 FYNNEI. V trimming: 6 bases; J trimming: 5 bases; junction bases outside the gene matches: 6.

This clone came up once. The CDR3: CASSPTGGWRTEAFF. The DNA of the CDR3 is TGTGCCAGCAGCCCGACAGGAGGCTGGCGGACTGAAGCTTTCTTT. The V call is TRBV6-5, the J call TRBJ1-1, with D perhaps TRBD1 (6 bases). The germline V gene has CDR1 MNHEY and CDR2 SVGAGI. The length of the CDR3 is 15 residues. Trimming pared 6 bases from V and 5 bases from J, leaving 19 bases between.

The chain carries TRBV6-6 and TRBJ1-1; maybe TRBD1 (5 bases). The V gene's germline CDR1 is MNHNY and CDR2 SVGAGI (reference sequence). The V end lost 1 base, the J end lost 7 bases, and 10 bases lay between the germline ends. CDR3 size: 13 residues. The CDR3 DNA reads as TGTGCCAGCAGTTACTGGCAGGGCGGTGAAGCTTTCTTT. This sequence encodes CASSYWQGGEAFF.

This clone turned up a few times. This rearrangement joins TRBV30 to TRBJ1-1; D not resolved. The germline CDR1 and CDR2 sequences are GTSNPN and SVGIG (reference sequence). V gave up 1 base and J gave up 1 base, with 13 bases separating them. This CDR3 has 15 amino acids. DNA for the CDR3: TGTGCCTGGAGTGCCTTATACGGGTCGAACACTGAAGCTTTCTTT. The encoded protein is CAWSALYGSNTEAFF. The entire variable domain, with the rest obtained from reference TRBV30 and TRBJ1-1, is as follows: SQTIHQWPATLVQPVGSPLSLECTVEGTSNPNLYWYRQAAGRGLQLLFYSVGIGQISSEVPQNLSASRPQDRQFILSSKKLLLSDSGFYLCAWSALYGSNTEAFFGQGTRLTVV.

This chain connects TRBV7-7 to TRBJ1-4; tentative D call: TRBD1 (5 bases). This CDR3 has 14 amino acids. CDR1 and CDR2 from the germline V gene are SSHAT and FNYEAQ (reference sequence). V was pared by 5 bases and J by 7 bases, with 14 bases between. The CDR3 is CASSPQSGGEKLFF. The CDR3 nucleotides are TGTGCCAGCAGCCCCCAATCGGGGGGTGAAAAACTGTTTTTT.

This rearrangement joins TRBV7-2 to TRBJ2-1, with D perhaps matching TRBD1 (5 bases). Per germline, CDR1 SGHTA and CDR2 FQGNSA. CDR3 length: 15 amino acids. The V end was cut by 0 bases, the J end by 0 bases, with 6 bases between. The CDR3 nucleotides read TGTGCCAGCAGCTTAGCGGGGCCCTCCTACAATGAGCAGTTCTTC. It specifies CASSLAGPSYNEQFF.

The chain joins TRBV6-1 to TRBJ2-2, with 7 bases matching TRBD1. Germline V gene lookup returns CDR1 MNHNS and CDR2 SASEGT. The V gene end was trimmed by 4 bases and the J gene end by 2 bases; junction bases not matched to a gene: 10. The CDR3 is 17 residues long. CDR3 nucleotides: TGTGCCAGCAGTGGTACCGGGACAGAGATTAACACCGGGGAGCTGTTTTTT. Residues: CASSGTGTEINTGELFF.

This chain connects TRBV11-3 to TRBJ2-1, with D uncertain. The CDR3 is 16 residues long. Germline values: CDR1 SGHNT, CDR2 YENEEA. V was cut by 1 base and J by 2 bases, with 12 bases left in between. CDR3 region: CASSLVGPSPYNEQFF. In DNA form, the CDR3 reads TGTGCCAGCAGCTTAGTAGGCCCTTCCCCCTACAATGAGCAGTTCTTC.

In this sample, this clone turned up once. This chain links TRBV7-9 with TRBJ1-3; unclear D gene. Looked up from germline, CDR1 is SEHNR and CDR2 is FQNEAQ (reference sequence). V was cut by 1 base and J by 0 bases, with 10 bases left in between. The CDR3 contains 16 residues. The CDR3 reads CASSLGQSNSGNTIYF. CDR3 sequence (DNA): TGTGCCAGCAGCTTAGGTCAGTCCAACTCTGGAAACACCATATATTTT.

The chain combines TRBV4-1 with TRBJ1-1, with D unclear. Germline V gene sequence: CDR1 MGHRA, CDR2 YSYEKL. The ends were cut back, 1 base at V and 5 bases at J, with 11 bases in the middle. CDR3 length: 14 residues. The CDR3, as DNA: TGCGCCAGCAGCCAAGGGCTCCTGGGGACTGAAGCTTTCTTT. This translates into CASSQGLLGTEAFF.

This clone was counted a few times. This chain connects TRBV5-6 to TRBJ1-4; perhaps TRBD1 as D (6 bases). From germline, CDR1 is SGHDT and CDR2 YYEEEE. V was cut by 1 base and J by 7 bases, with 14 bases left in between. The CDR3 totals 15 residues. The CDR3 is CASSLTGTPTEKLFF. CDR3 coding DNA: TGTGCCAGCAGCTTGACCGGGACACCTACTGAAAAACTGTTTTTT.

This clone was seen a single time. The rearrangement links TRBV28 to TRBJ2-6, with a weak D call TRBD2 (6 bases). CDR1 and CDR2 (germline): MDHEN, SYDVKM. The CDR3 contains 17 residues. V was pared by 6 bases and J by 0 bases, with 15 bases between. The CDR3 here is CASSRRGPSSGANVLTF. As DNA, the CDR3 is TGTGCCAGCAGCAGGAGGGGTCCCTCCTCTGGGGCCAACGTCCTGACTTTC.

This rearrangement joins TRBV5-1 to TRBJ2-3; 11 nucleotides match TRBD2. The CDR3 loop spans 18 amino acids. With V trimmed by 2 bases and J by 0 bases, 8 bases remained unmatched. Germline V gene data show CDR1 as SGHRS and CDR2 as YFSETQ. CDR3 residues: CASSFLGLAGPSTDTQYF. As DNA, the CDR3 is TGCGCCAGCAGCTTCCTAGGACTAGCGGGTCCTAGCACAGATACGCAGTATTTT.

This rearrangement joins TRBV5-1 to TRBJ1-6; D ambiguous. The CDR3 extends over 14 amino acids. The V end lost 1 base, the J end lost 8 bases, and 10 bases lay between the germline ends. Germline values: CDR1 SGHRS, CDR2 YFSETQ. The CDR3 spells CASSLSPADSPLHF. For the CDR3, the DNA is TGCGCCAGCAGCTTGTCTCCCGCGGATTCACCCCTCCACTTT.

This clone has just one count. J is TRBJ1-1 and V is TRBV18; 7 bases line up with TRBD1. The CDR3 covers 12 residues. V shed 2 bases and J 7 bases; nucleotides not matched to a gene: 1. Germline values: CDR1 KGHSH, CDR2 LQKENI. Here the CDR3 reads CASSPRTGEAFF. For the CDR3, the DNA is TGTGCCAGCTCACCAAGGACAGGTGAAGCTTTCTTT.

The gene calls are TRBV13 and TRBJ2-5, with 10 bases lining up with TRBD1. Germline loops: CDR1 PRHDT, CDR2 FYEKMQ (reference sequence). Trimming took 5 bases from V and 5 from J; bases not matched to a gene: 8. The CDR3 is 15 amino acids. The CDR3 is CASSATGTGDETQYF. The CDR3 DNA follows: TGTGCCAGCAGCGCCACCGGGACAGGGGACGAGACCCAGTACTTC.

The chain uses TRBV29-1 and TRBJ2-5; D ambiguous. Looked up from germline, CDR1 is SQVTM and CDR2 is ANQGSEA. The CDR3 has 14 residues. Trimming cost V 3 bases and J 1 base, with 12 bases left between them. As DNA, the CDR3 is TGCAGCGTTGATCTAGGACCGGTCCAAGAGACCCAGTACTTC. Its protein product is CSVDLGPVQETQYF.

The sample holds one count of this clone. The V and J genes are TRBV9 and TRBJ1-1; D uncertain. The V end lost 3 bases, the J end lost 6 bases, and 12 bases lay between the germline ends. CDR1 is SGDLS, CDR2 YYNGEE, per germline. The CDR3 has 13 amino acids. The CDR3 sequence: CASSGAFGAEAFF. In DNA, the CDR3 is TGTGCCAGCAGCGGTGCTTTTGGCGCTGAAGCTTTCTTT.

The genes are TRBV19 and TRBJ2-7, with 12 nucleotides matching TRBD2. The CDR3 length is 16 residues. J was trimmed by 2 bases and V by 5 bases; bases with no gene match: 7. Germline-derived CDR1 and CDR2 are LNHDA and SQIVND (reference sequence). The CDR3 loop is CASSEQLAGGPYEQYF. The CDR3 DNA reads TGTGCCAGTAGTGAACAACTAGCGGGAGGCCCCTACGAGCAGTACTTC. Full variable domain (rest looked up from reference TRBV19 and TRBJ2-7): DGGITQSPKYLFRKEGQNVTLSCEQNLNHDAMYWYRQDPGQGLRLIYYSQIVNDFQKGDIAEGYSVSREKKESFPLTVTSAQKNPTAFYLCASSEQLAGGPYEQYFGPGTRLTVT.

The V call is TRBV2, the J call TRBJ2-5, with a weak D call TRBD1 (5 bases). V was trimmed by 3 bases and J by 1 base, leaving 12 bases between them. Germline V gives CDR1 SNHLY, CDR2 FYNNEI. There are 15 residues in the CDR3. CDR3 loop: CASSDQSGSQETQYF. CDR3 sequence (DNA): TGTGCCAGCAGTGACCAATCAGGGTCCCAAGAGACCCAGTACTTC.

V and J are TRBV28 and TRBJ2-1, with TRBD2 matching 10 bases. V was pared by 8 bases and J by 4 bases, with 8 bases of the junction left unmatched. This CDR3 comprises 15 residues. The germline gives CDR1 MDHEN, CDR2 SYDVKM. This chain's CDR3 is CASRSSGGSYNEQFF. DNA for the CDR3: TGTGCCAGCCGATCTAGCGGGGGATCATACAATGAGCAGTTCTTC.